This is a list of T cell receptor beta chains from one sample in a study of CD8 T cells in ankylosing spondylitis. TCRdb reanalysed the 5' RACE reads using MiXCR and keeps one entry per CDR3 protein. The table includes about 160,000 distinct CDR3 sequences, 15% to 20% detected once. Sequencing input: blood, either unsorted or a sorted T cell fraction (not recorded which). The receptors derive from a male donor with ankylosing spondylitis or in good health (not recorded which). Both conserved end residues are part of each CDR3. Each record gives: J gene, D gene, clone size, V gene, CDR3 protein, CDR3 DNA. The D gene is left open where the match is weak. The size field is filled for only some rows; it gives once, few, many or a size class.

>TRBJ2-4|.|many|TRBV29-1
CSAIPGLAKNIQYF
TGCAGTGCAATCCCGGGACTAGCCAAAAACATTCAGTACTTC
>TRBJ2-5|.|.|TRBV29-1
CSVEDPRVRETQYF
TGCAGCGTTGAAGATCCTCGGGTCCGAGAGACCCAGTACTTC
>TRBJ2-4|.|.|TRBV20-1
CSAHRLPGGQYF
TGCAGTGCTCACAGGCTTCCCGGGGGTCAGTACTTC
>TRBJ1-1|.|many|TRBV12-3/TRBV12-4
CASSLHPNTEAFF
TGTGCCAGCAGTTTGCATCCGAACACTGAAGCTTTCTTT
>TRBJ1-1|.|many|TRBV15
CATSRETAEAFF
TGTGCCACCAGCAGAGAGACAGCTGAAGCTTTCTTT
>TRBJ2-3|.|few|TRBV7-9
CASSLGLARFTDTQYF
TGTGCCAGCAGCTTAGGGCTAGCGAGGTTCACAGATACGCAGTATTTT
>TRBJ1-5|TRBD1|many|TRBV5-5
CASSLGGGQPQHF
TGTGCCAGCAGCTTGGGAGGGGGCCAGCCCCAGCATTTT
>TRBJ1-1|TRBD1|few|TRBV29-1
CSVEAGGTEAFF
TGCAGCGTTGAAGCAGGGGGCACTGAAGCTTTCTTT
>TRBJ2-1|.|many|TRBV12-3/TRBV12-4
CASSRAGEQFF
TGTGCCAGCAGTAGAGCCGGTGAGCAGTTCTTC
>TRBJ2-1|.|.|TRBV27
CASVNGGASYNEQFF
TGTGCCAGCGTCAACGGGGGCGCCTCCTACAATGAGCAGTTCTTC
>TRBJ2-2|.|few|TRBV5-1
CASGEAEDTGELFF
TGCGCCAGCGGCGAAGCGGAGGACACCGGGGAGCTGTTTTTT
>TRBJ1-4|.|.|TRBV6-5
CASSYGPGNEKLFF
TGTGCCAGCAGTTACGGGCCAGGGAATGAAAAACTGTTTTTT
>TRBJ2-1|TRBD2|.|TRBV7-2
CASSSRAGGSNEQFF
TGTGCCAGCAGCTCAAGGGCGGGAGGAAGCAATGAGCAGTTCTTC
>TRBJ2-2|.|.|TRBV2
CASKVQANTGELFF
TGTGCCAGCAAGGTGCAGGCGAACACCGGGGAGCTGTTTTTT
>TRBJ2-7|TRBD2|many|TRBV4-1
CASSQDKGTSSYEQYF
TGCGCCAGCAGCCAAGACAAGGGGACTAGCTCCTACGAGCAGTACTTC
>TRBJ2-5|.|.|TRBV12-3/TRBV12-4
CASTTSLSKYVDGGETQYF
TGTGCCAGCACCACAAGCCTTTCAAAATACGTCGACGGAGGGGAGACCCAGTACTTC
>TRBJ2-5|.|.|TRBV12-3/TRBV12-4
CASRATGETQYF
TGTGCCAGCAGAGCTACAGGAGAGACCCAGTACTTC
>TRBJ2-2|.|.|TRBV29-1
CSVGTGRAGELFF
TGCAGCGTTGGAACAGGGCGTGCCGGGGAGCTGTTTTTT
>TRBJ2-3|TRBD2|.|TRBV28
CASSLQASGRRDTQYF
TGTGCCAGCAGTTTACAGGCTAGCGGGAGGAGAGATACGCAGTATTTT
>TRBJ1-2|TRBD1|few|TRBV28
CATGSGQGNYGYTF
TGTGCCACGGGCTCCGGACAGGGGAACTATGGCTACACCTTC
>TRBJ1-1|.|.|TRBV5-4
CASSLAATNTEAFF
TGTGCCAGCAGCTTGGCGGCAACAAACACTGAAGCTTTCTTT
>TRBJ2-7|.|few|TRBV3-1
CASSSEGLEQYF
TGTGCCAGCAGCAGTGAAGGGCTCGAGCAGTACTTC